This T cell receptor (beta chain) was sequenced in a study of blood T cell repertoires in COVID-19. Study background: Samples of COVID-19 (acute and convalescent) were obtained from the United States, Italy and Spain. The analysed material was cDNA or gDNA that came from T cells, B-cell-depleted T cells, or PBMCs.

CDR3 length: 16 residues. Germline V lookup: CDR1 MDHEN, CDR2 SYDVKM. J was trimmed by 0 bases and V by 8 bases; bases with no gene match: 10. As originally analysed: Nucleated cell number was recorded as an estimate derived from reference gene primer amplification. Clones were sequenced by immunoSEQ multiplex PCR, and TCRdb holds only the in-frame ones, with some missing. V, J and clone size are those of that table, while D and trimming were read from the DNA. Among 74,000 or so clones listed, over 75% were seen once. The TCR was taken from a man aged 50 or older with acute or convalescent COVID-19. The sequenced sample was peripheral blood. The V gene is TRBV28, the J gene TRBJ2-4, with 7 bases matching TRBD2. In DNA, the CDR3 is TGTGCCAGCCGGGATTGGGACTACGGAGCCAAAAACATTCAGTACTTC. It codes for CASRDWDYGAKNIQYF.